This TCR beta chain is from a study of blood T cell repertoires in COVID-19. Some clones are missing from TCRdb's copy, which holds only in-frame ones; the method was immunoSEQ multiplex PCR. This repertoire shows about 240,000 clones, around 83% found once; its top ten account for roughly 2%. Trimming stripped 5 bases from V and 0 bases from J, with 8 bases between. The CDR3 runs 14 residues. Germline CDR1 and CDR2: LGHDT and YNNKEL (reference sequence). The sequencing input was peripheral blood. The receptor was isolated from a man aged 25 to 40 who had recovered from COVID-19. The genes are TRBV3-1 (or the pseudogene TRBV3-2) and TRBJ1-3; no clear D. The CDR3 sequence is CASSLPSSGNTIYF. In DNA, the CDR3 is TGTGCCAGCAGCTTACCGAGCTCTGGAAACACCATATATTTT.